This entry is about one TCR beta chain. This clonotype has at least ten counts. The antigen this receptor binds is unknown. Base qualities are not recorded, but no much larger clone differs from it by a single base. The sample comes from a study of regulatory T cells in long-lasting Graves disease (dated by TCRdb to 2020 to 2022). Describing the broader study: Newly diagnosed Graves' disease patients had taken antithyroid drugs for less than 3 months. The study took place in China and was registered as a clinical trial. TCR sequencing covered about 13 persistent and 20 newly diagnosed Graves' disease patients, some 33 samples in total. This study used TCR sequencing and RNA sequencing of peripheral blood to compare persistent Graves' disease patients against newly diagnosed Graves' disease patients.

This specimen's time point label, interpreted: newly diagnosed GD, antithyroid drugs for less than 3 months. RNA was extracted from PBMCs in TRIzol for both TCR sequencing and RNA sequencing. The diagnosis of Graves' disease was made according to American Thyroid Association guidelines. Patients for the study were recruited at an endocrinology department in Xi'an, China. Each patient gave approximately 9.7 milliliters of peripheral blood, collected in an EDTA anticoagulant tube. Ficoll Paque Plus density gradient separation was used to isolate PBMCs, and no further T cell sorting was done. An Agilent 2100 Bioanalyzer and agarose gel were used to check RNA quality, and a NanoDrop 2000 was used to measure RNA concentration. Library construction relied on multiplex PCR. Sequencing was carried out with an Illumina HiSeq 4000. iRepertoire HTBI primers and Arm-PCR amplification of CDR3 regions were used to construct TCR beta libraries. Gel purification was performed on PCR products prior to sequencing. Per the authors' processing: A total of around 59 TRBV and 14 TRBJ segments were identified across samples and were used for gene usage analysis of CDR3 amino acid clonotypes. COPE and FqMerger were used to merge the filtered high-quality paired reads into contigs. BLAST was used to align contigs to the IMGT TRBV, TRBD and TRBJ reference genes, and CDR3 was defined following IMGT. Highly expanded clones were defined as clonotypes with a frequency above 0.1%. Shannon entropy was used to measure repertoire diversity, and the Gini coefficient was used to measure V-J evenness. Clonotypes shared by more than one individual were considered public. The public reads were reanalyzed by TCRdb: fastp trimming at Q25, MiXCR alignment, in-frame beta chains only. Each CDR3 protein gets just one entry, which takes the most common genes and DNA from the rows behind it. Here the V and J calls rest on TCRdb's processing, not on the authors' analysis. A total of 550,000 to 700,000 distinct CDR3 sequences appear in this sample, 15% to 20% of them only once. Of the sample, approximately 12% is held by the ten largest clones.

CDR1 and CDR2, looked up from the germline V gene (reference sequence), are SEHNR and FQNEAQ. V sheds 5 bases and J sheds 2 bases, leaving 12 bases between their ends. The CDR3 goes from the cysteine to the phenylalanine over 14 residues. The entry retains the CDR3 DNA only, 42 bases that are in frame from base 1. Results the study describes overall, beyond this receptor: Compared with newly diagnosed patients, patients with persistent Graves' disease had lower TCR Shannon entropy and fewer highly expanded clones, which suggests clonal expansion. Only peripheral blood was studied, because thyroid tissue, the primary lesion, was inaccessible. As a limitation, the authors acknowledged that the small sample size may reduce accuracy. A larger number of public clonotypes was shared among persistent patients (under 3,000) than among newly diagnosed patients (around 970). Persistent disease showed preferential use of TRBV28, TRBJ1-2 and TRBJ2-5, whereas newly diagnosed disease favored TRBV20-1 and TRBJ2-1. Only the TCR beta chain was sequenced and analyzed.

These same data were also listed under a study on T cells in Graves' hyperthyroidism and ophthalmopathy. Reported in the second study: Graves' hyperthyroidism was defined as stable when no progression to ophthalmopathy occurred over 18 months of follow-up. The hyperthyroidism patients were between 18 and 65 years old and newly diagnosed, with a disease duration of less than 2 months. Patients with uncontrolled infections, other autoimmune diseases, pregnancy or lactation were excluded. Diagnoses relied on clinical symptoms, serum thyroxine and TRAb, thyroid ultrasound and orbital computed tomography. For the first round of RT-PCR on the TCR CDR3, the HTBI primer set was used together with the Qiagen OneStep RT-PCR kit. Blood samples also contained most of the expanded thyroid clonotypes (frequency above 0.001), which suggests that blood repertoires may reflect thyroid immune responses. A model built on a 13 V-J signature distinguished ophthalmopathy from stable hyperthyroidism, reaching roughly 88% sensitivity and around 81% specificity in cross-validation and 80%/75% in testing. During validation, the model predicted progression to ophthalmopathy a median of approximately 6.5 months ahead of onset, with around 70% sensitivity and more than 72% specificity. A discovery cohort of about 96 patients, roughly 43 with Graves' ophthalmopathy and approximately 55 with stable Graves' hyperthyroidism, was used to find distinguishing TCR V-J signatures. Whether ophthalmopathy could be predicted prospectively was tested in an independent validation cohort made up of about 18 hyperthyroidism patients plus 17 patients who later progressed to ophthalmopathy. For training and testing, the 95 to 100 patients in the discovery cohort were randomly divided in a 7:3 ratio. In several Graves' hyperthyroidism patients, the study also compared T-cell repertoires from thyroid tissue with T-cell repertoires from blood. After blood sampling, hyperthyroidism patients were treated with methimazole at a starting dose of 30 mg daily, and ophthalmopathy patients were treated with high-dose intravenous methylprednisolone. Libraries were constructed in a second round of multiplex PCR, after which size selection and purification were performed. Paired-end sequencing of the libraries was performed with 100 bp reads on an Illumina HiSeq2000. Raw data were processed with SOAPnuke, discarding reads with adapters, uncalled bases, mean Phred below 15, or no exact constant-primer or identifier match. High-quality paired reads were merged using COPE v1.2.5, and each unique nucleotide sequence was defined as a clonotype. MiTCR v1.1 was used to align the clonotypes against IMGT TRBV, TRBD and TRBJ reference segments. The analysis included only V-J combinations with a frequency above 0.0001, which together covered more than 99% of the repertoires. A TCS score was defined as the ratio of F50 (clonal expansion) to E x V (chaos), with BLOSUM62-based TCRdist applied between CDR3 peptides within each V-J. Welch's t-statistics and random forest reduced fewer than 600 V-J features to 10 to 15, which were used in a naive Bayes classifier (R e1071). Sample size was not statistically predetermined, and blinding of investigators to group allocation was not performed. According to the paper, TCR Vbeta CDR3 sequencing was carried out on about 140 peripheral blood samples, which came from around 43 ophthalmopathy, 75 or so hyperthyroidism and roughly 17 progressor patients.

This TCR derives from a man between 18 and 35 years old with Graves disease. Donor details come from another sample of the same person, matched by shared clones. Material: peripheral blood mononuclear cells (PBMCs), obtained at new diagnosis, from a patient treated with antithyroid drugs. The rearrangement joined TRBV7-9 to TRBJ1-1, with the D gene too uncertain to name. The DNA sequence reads TGTGCCAGCAGCGATAAGGCAGTAAACACTGAAGCTTTCTTT. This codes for CASSDKAVNTEAFF.